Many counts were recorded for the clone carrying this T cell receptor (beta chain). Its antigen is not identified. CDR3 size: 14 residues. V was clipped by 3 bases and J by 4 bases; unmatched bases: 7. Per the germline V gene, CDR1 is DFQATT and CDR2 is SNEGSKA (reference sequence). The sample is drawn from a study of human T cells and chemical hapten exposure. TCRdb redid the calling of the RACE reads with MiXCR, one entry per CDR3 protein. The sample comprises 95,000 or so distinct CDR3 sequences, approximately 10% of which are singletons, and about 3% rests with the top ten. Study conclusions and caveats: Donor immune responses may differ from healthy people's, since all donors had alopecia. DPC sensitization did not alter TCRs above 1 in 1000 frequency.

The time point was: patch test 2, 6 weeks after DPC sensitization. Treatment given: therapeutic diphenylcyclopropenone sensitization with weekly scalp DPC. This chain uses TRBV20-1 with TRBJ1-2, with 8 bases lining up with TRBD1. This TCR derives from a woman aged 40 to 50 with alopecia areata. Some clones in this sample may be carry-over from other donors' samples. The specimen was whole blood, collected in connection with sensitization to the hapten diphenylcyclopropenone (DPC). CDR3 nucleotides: TGCAGTGCTAGTGGGGCAGGGGGCAGCTATGGCTACACCTTC. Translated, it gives CSASGAGGSYGYTF.